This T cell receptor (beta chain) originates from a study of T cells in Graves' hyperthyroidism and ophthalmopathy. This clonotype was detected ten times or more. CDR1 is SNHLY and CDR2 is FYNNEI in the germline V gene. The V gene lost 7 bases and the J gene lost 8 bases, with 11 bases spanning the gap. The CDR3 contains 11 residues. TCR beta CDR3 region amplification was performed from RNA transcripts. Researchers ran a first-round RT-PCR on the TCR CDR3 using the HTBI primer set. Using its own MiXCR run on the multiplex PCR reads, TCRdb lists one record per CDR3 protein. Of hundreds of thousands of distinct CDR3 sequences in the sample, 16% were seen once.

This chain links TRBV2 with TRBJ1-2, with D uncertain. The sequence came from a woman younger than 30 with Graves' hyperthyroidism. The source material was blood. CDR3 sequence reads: CASTGSGGYTF. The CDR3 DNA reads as TGTGCCAGCACCGGTTCTGGGGGCTACACCTTC.